The next 22 T cell receptor beta chains were all read from a single sample in a study of T-cell reconstitution after alpha-beta-depleted transplantation in children. Using unique molecular identifiers, the investigators prepared the TCRbeta library. MiXCR, applied by TCRdb to the PCR reads, yields one record per CDR3 protein. In the table there are about 420,000 distinct CDR3 sequences, approximately 10% of which are singletons. The sample consisted of PBMCs from the stem cell graft donor, taken from the stem cell graft. The receptors originated from a human donor who donated a stem cell graft to a child with acute myeloid leukemia.

This clonotype was seen only a few times. The V and J genes are TRBV12-3 or TRBV12-4 and TRBJ1-5; 7 nucleotides line up with TRBD1. CDR3 length: 13 amino acids. With 5 bases clipped from V and 6 bases from J, the junction kept 4 bases outside the gene matches. This CDR3 reads CASSRRGFQPQHF. The CDR3 nucleotides read TGTGCCAGCAGTCGCAGGGGGTTTCAGCCCCAGCATTTT.

V and J are TRBV4-2 and TRBJ2-5, with D possibly being TRBD1 or TRBD2 (6 bases each). The germline gives CDR1 LGHNA, CDR2 YNFKEQ. Between the trimmed V and J ends, which lost 0 bases and 2 bases, there was a span of 10 bases. The CDR3 runs to 15 residues. The CDR3 DNA is TGTGCCAGCAGCCAAGATGGGGGGCGGCAAGAGACCCAGTACTTC. This codes for CASSQDGGRQETQYF.

The CDR3 loop is CATSDTAGTGAWNEQFF. CDR3 sequence (DNA): TGTGCCACCAGTGACACAGCCGGGACAGGGGCATGGAATGAGCAGTTCTTC. This chain joins TRBV24-1 and TRBJ2-1; 10 nucleotides line up with TRBD1. This CDR3 contains 17 residues. Germline V CDR1 and CDR2: KGHDR, SFDVKD. Trimming at V came to 4 bases and at J to 7 bases, leaving 12 bases not matched to a gene.

This clonotype was detected a few times. V gene TRBV12-3 or TRBV12-4 combines with J gene TRBJ2-3; 10 positions match TRBD2. The CDR3 is 16 amino acids. After removal of 7 bases from V and 1 base from J, the junction contained 8 bases not matched to a gene. The CDR3 DNA follows: TGTGCCAGCACCCCTGGGAGCGGGGGGGGCACAGATACGCAGTATTTT. Its protein product is CASTPGSGGGTDTQYF.

The J gene is TRBJ2-1, the V gene TRBV20-1; no reliable D call. The V end was cut by 6 bases, the J end by 7 bases, with 7 bases between. Germline V gene lookup returns CDR1 DFQATT and CDR2 SNEGSKA (reference sequence). The CDR3 consists of 10 residues. The DNA of the CDR3 is TGCAGTGCCAGAAGTAATGAGCAGTTCTTC. Amino acid sequence: CSARSNEQFF.

The chain couples TRBV25-1 to TRBJ2-5; a possible D gene is TRBD1 (6 bases). The V gene lost 7 bases and the J gene lost 5 bases, with 17 bases spanning the gap. Germline values: CDR1 MGHDK, CDR2 SYGVNS. This CDR3 is 14 amino acids long. As DNA, the CDR3 is TGTGCCAGCACTCGAGGGACATCGACGGAGACCCAGTACTTC. It yields the protein CASTRGTSTETQYF. The full variable domain, completed using reference TRBV25-1 and TRBJ2-5, is EADIYQTPRYLVIGTGKKITLECSQTMGHDKMYWYQQDPGMELHLIHYSYGVNSTEKGDLSSESTVSRIRTEHFPLTLESARPSHTSQYLCASTRGTSTETQYFGPGTRLLVL.

V is TRBV9 and J is TRBJ1-5, with 8 bases identical to TRBD1. The CDR3 extends over 15 amino acids. Germline V gene data show CDR1 as SGDLS and CDR2 as YYNGEE. V gave up 4 bases and J gave up 0 bases; unmatched junction bases: 3. CDR3 DNA sequence: TGTGCCAGCAGCAAACAGGGGGATAGCAATCAGCCCCAGCATTTT. Protein: CASSKQGDSNQPQHF.

This chain connects TRBV12-3 or TRBV12-4 to TRBJ1-5; no clear D. The CDR3 runs to 13 residues. V was pared by 3 bases and J by 2 bases, with 5 bases between. In nucleotides, the CDR3 is TGTGCCAGCAGTTTCGCCCGCAATCAGCCCCAGCATTTT. Its translation is CASSFARNQPQHF.

This clonotype was observed many times. The chain is built from TRBV20-1 and TRBJ1-2; tentative D call: TRBD1 (6 bases). The germline V gene has CDR1 DFQATT and CDR2 SNEGSKA (reference sequence). Trimming cost V 3 bases and J 3 bases, with 11 bases left between them. The CDR3 loop spans 13 amino acids. CDR3 sequence reads: CSARVTGHYGYTF. The CDR3 coding sequence is TGCAGTGCTAGGGTCACAGGGCACTATGGCTACACCTTC.

In its sample, this clonotype was seen a few times. The chain employs TRBV3-1 and TRBJ1-3; D is uncertain. Looked up from germline, CDR1 is LGHDT and CDR2 is YNNKEL (reference sequence). This CDR3 is 15 amino acids long. The V end lost 1 base, the J end lost 7 bases, and 14 bases lay between the germline ends. CDR3 loop: CASSQGSGDRNTIYF. The CDR3 bases are TGTGCCAGCAGCCAAGGGTCCGGGGATCGGAACACCATATATTTT.

This clonotype showed up just a few times. The genes are TRBV5-5 and TRBJ2-5; no clear D. Trimming pared 5 bases from V and 0 bases from J, leaving 11 bases between. Per germline, CDR1 SGHKS and CDR2 YYEKEE (reference sequence). The CDR3 is 14 residues long. CDR3 loop: CASSPGWNQETQYF. CDR3 nucleotides: TGTGCCAGCAGTCCAGGCTGGAACCAAGAGACCCAGTACTTC.

This clonotype was recorded at least ten times. The gene calls are TRBV5-1 and TRBJ2-1, with 7 bases lining up with TRBD2. Trimming removed 2 bases from V and 2 bases from J; junction bases left unmatched: 7. There are 16 residues in the CDR3. The germline V gene encodes CDR1 SGHRS and CDR2 YFSETQ. This CDR3 is CASSFGLAEPYNEQFF. The CDR3 bases are TGCGCCAGCAGCTTCGGGCTAGCGGAACCCTACAATGAGCAGTTCTTC.

This clonotype appeared many times. J is TRBJ2-5 and V is TRBV5-1, with 7 bases lining up with TRBD1. The CDR3 runs to 15 residues. Germline-derived CDR1 and CDR2 are SGHRS and YFSETQ. Unmatched junction bases numbered 8, after V lost 4 bases and J lost 2 bases. The CDR3 nucleotides are TGCGCCAGCAGCACGACCGGGACAGTACAAGAGACCCAGTACTTC. Translated: CASSTTGTVQETQYF.

The chain is built from TRBV7-9 and TRBJ2-2; the D gene could be TRBD1 or TRBD2 (5 bases each). Per the germline V gene, CDR1 is SEHNR and CDR2 is FQNEAQ (reference sequence). Trimming cost V 5 bases and J 7 bases, with 11 bases left between them. The CDR3 sequence is 13 residues long. CDR3 in amino acids: CASSPMGDGELFF. CDR3 DNA sequence: TGTGCCAGCAGCCCTATGGGGGACGGGGAGCTGTTTTTT.

This chain uses TRBV4-1 with TRBJ1-2; TRBD1 matches 9 bases. This CDR3 spans 15 amino acids. The germline gives CDR1 MGHRA, CDR2 YSYEKL. The ends lost 4 bases at V and 4 bases at J; junction bases unmatched: 7. CDR3: CASSLRDREVYGYTF. For the CDR3, the DNA is TGCGCCAGCAGCCTCCGGGACAGGGAAGTCTATGGCTACACCTTC.

V is TRBV29-1 and J is TRBJ1-2; 7 nucleotides match TRBD1. The V and J ends lost 0 bases and 4 bases, in that order; junction bases with no gene match: 11. CDR1 and CDR2 from the germline V gene are SQVTM and ANQGSEA. The CDR3 runs to 16 residues. CDR3 in DNA: TGCAGCGTTGAAGACCCCACAGGGGACGGAAGCTATGGCTACACCTTC. Protein product: CSVEDPTGDGSYGYTF.

The genes are TRBV6-5 and TRBJ2-1, with TRBD2 identical over 9 bases. After removal of 7 bases from V and 2 bases from J, the junction contained 9 bases not matched to a gene. Germline assignment: CDR1 MNHEY and CDR2 SVGAGI. The CDR3 has 16 amino acids. Here the CDR3 reads CASKSSGGWAYNEQFF. DNA of the CDR3: TGTGCCAGCAAATCCAGCGGGGGGTGGGCCTACAATGAGCAGTTCTTC.

This clonotype showed up just a few times. The chain combines TRBV20-1 with TRBJ1-5; D is perhaps TRBD1 (5 bases). Trimming cost V 0 bases and J 3 bases, with 15 bases left between them. Germline CDR1 is DFQATT and CDR2 is SNEGSKA (reference sequence). The CDR3 contains 16 residues. DNA for the CDR3: TGCAGTGCTAGAGATCTTAGGGCAGGGTACAATCAGCCCCAGCATTTT. Its translation is CSARDLRAGYNQPQHF.

This clonotype was seen only a few times. The chain employs TRBV12-3 or TRBV12-4 and TRBJ1-1, with 8 bases lining up with TRBD1. The CDR3 totals 16 residues. The junction had 6 bases not matched to a gene; V was cut back by 0 bases and J by 3 bases. For the CDR3, the DNA is TGTGCCAGCAGTTTAGCGGCGACAGGGGAGTACACTGAAGCTTTCTTT. It encodes CASSLAATGEYTEAFF.

This clonotype was recorded many times. The genes are TRBV5-1 and TRBJ2-1; no definite D call. V was trimmed by 0 bases and J by 0 bases, leaving 10 bases between them. CDR1 and CDR2 from the germline V gene are SGHRS and YFSETQ. This CDR3 spans 16 amino acids. The CDR3 loop reads CASSLVGESSYNEQFF. CDR3 sequence (DNA): TGCGCCAGCAGCTTGGTCGGCGAAAGCTCCTACAATGAGCAGTTCTTC.

This clonotype was picked up a small number of times. The chain links TRBV29-1 to TRBJ2-1, with 9 bases lining up with TRBD1. The CDR3 loop spans 14 amino acids. Germline V lookup: CDR1 SQVTM, CDR2 ANQGSEA. J was trimmed by 9 bases and V by 6 bases; bases with no gene match: 12. This CDR3 is CSVAGDRAFFEQFF. The CDR3 nucleotides read TGCAGCGTAGCCGGGGACAGGGCTTTTTTTGAGCAGTTCTTC.

This clonotype showed up just a few times. The V call is TRBV30, the J call TRBJ1-2, with 9 bases matching TRBD1. After removal of 8 bases from V and 8 bases from J, the junction contained 12 bases not matched to a gene. The V gene's germline CDR1 is GTSNPN and CDR2 SVGIG (reference sequence). This CDR3 region has 13 residues. The CDR3 region has the DNA TGTGCCGGTACAGGGGGCGAGGGGCGAGGCTACACCTTC. Amino acids: CAGTGGEGRGYTF.